The rows below give T cell receptor beta chains drawn from one sample of a study of identical twins. TCRdb re-called the 5' RACE reads through MiXCR, storing one row per CDR3 protein. The sample lists under 350,000 distinct CDR3 sequences, roughly 10% occurring once. Another study also made use of these data, one on yellow fever vaccine responses in identical twins.

Sequencing was performed on CD8+ T cells sorted from blood. These receptors all stem from a woman aged 18 to 35 in good health. Both conserved end residues are part of each CDR3. A D gene is named only where the DNA matches it firmly. Clone size is not always given. Where it is, it says once, few, many or a class for expanded clones.

d_gene	v_gene	j_gene	abundance	CDR3nt	CDR3aa
NA	TRBV20-1	TRBJ2-7	many	TGCAGTGCTAGAGGGACCCCCTCCGAGCAGTACTTC	CSARGTPSEQYF
TRBD1	TRBV7-9	TRBJ2-1	few	TGTGCCAGCAGCTCTCCCGGGACAGTACTAAATGAGCAGTTCTTC	CASSSPGTVLNEQFF
NA	TRBV29-1	TRBJ1-2	many	TGCAGCGTTGAAGGGTCGGAGAGGAACTATGGCTACACCTTC	CSVEGSERNYGYTF
NA	TRBV20-1	TRBJ2-7	NA	TGCAGTGCTAGAGATCTAGCTAGTATGATCTACGAGCAGTACTTC	CSARDLASMIYEQYF
TRBD1	TRBV3-1	TRBJ2-7	NA	TGTGCCAGCAGCCAACTAAGCTCCGGGACAGGGGACATCGAGCAGTACTTC	CASSQLSSGTGDIEQYF
NA	TRBV6-5	TRBJ2-3	few	TGTGCCAGCAGTTACTCTTTTCAGCGGGTGAACACAGATACGCAGTATTTT	CASSYSFQRVNTDTQYF
NA	TRBV6-1	TRBJ1-2	few	TGTGCCAGCAGTGAGTTTAAGAACTGGGGCTACACCTTC	CASSEFKNWGYTF
NA	TRBV24-1	TRBJ2-1	NA	TGTGCCACCAGTGATTTGCCCCCCCGGGCTAGCCCGACGGAGCAGTTCTTC	CATSDLPPRASPTEQFF
NA	TRBV5-6	TRBJ2-3	few	TGTGCCAGCAGCTTCGGGGGTACGACAGATACGCAGTATTTT	CASSFGGTTDTQYF
NA	TRBV7-9	TRBJ1-1	few	TGTGCCAGCAGCCATCTTACCCGGACAAGTCCGGTTGAAGCTTTCTTT	CASSHLTRTSPVEAFF
NA	TRBV5-1	TRBJ2-5	many	TGCGCCAGCAGCTTGGAGTCGGCGGGGGCGGAGACCCAGTACTTC	CASSLESAGAETQYF
TRBD2	TRBV4-3	TRBJ2-3	many	TGCGCCAGCAGCCAAGATCCCCCTCCAGCGGGAGGCACAGATACGCAGTATTTT	CASSQDPPPAGGTDTQYF
TRBD2	TRBV3-1	TRBJ2-3	many	TGTGCCAGCAGCACTAGCGGGGGACAAGCCGCAGATACGCAGTATTTT	CASSTSGGQAADTQYF
TRBD1	TRBV19	TRBJ1-4	few	TGTGCCAGTAGTATGGCCAGGGGGCCTGAAAAACTGTTTTTT	CASSMARGPEKLFF
NA	TRBV30	TRBJ2-3	few	TGTGCCTCTTTCGCGCCGAGCACAGATACGCAGTATTTT	CASFAPSTDTQYF
NA	TRBV7-9	TRBJ2-7	many	TGTGCCAGCAGCGGGGGACCCCTGGTCGAGCAGTACTTC	CASSGGPLVEQYF
TRBD1	TRBV28	TRBJ1-1	few	TGTGCCAGCAGTTCCACCCGGGACAGGGCTAAAGCTTTCTTT	CASSSTRDRAKAFF
TRBD2	TRBV29-1	TRBJ2-7	few	TGCAGCGTCCTTAGCGGGAGGGGGTACGAGCAGTACTTC	CSVLSGRGYEQYF
NA	TRBV5-1	TRBJ1-1	NA	TGCGCCAGCAGCGCCCGGGAACAGGGCTTCACTGAAGCTTTCTTT	CASSAREQGFTEAFF
NA	TRBV19	TRBJ2-5	NA	TGTGCCAGTACCTCGGGTAGCGCACAAGAGACCCAGTACTTC	CASTSGSAQETQYF
TRBD1	TRBV4-3	TRBJ1-2	NA	TGCGCCAGCAGCCAAGATCGATCAGGGGGCAGCTATGGCTACACCTTC	CASSQDRSGGSYGYTF
TRBD2	TRBV11-2	TRBJ2-1	many	TGTGCCAGCAGCTCGCGACTAGCGGGGGACCGTTACAATGAGCAGTTCTTC	CASSSRLAGDRYNEQFF
NA	TRBV7-6	TRBJ2-1	few	TGTGCCAGCAGCTTAGCAATACTCCGCAATGAGCAGTTCTTC	CASSLAILRNEQFF
NA	TRBV29-1	TRBJ2-1	many	TGCAGCGTGGGCCGGGACATATCCTACAATGAGCAGTTCTTC	CSVGRDISYNEQFF
TRBD1	TRBV7-6	TRBJ2-5	NA	TGTGCCAGCAGCCGTTACCCACCTTCGCGACAGGGGGCTTTTCAAGAGACCCAGTACTTC	CASSRYPPSRQGAFQETQYF
NA	TRBV29-1	TRBJ2-7	NA	TGCAGCGCCACCAGAGGCCCCCCTCTGGAGCAGTACTTC	CSATRGPPLEQYF
TRBD2	TRBV5-1	TRBJ2-1	many	TGCGCCAGCAGCCCGGTGGGGCGGGAGAGTGACAATGAGCAGTTCTTC	CASSPVGRESDNEQFF
NA	TRBV6-2/TRBV6-3	TRBJ2-1	NA	TGTGCCAGCAGCCCCGCGGACGGTTCCTACAATGAGCAGTTCTTC	CASSPADGSYNEQFF
TRBD1	TRBV7-2	TRBJ2-7	few	TGTGCCAGCAGCTGGGGACAGGGATCCGAGCAGTACTTC	CASSWGQGSEQYF
TRBD1	TRBV6-2/TRBV6-3	TRBJ1-1	many	TGTGCCAGCAGCTGGACAGGGAAGACTGAAGCTTTCTTT	CASSWTGKTEAFF
NA	TRBV29-1	TRBJ2-7	NA	TGCAGCGTTGTGACCAACTGGGACACTTACTACGAGCAGTACTTC	CSVVTNWDTYYEQYF
NA	TRBV6-5	TRBJ1-2	NA	TGTGCCAGCAGTTCGACTGCTATACTTTACTATGGCTACACCTTC	CASSSTAILYYGYTF
NA	TRBV5-6	TRBJ2-7	few	TGTGCCAGCAGCCCCACAGGGGGGGTCCACGAGCAGTACTTC	CASSPTGGVHEQYF
TRBD2	TRBV20-1	TRBJ2-1	few	TGCAGTGCTAGAGATCGCGGTAGCGGGGGGCTCTCCTACAATGAGCAGTTCTTC	CSARDRGSGGLSYNEQFF
TRBD1	TRBV29-1	TRBJ2-7	few	TGCAGCGTCACCGGGACAGGGGCCCACGAGCAGTACTTC	CSVTGTGAHEQYF
NA	TRBV7-8	TRBJ1-1	few	TGTGCCAGCAGCTTCGAGGCAAGCAGAACGAACACTGAAGCTTTCTTT	CASSFEASRTNTEAFF
NA	TRBV12-3/TRBV12-4	TRBJ1-1	many	TGTGCCAGCAGTCTAACCGAGGCTTTCTTT	CASSLTEAFF
NA	TRBV6-1	TRBJ2-7	many	TGTGCCAGCAGCCACCGGGACGGGAGCTCCTACGAGCAGTACTTC	CASSHRDGSSYEQYF
TRBD2	TRBV28	TRBJ2-7	few	TGTGCCAGCAGTTCCCCGGGACTAGCGAGTTCCTACGAGCAGTACTTC	CASSSPGLASSYEQYF
NA	TRBV10-3	TRBJ2-7	many	TGTGCCATCAAATTTGGGGACGGAGAATCCTACGAGCAGTACTTC	CAIKFGDGESYEQYF
TRBD2	TRBV19	TRBJ2-1	NA	TGTGCCAGTAGTATTGACGGCGGTATAAGCACTAGCGGGATTGAATTAGGGGACAATGAGCAGTTCTTC	CASSIDGGISTSGIELGDNEQFF
NA	TRBV5-1	TRBJ2-7	many	TGCGCCAGCAGCATGGACAGCCTCTACTACGAGCAGTACTTC	CASSMDSLYYEQYF
TRBD2	TRBV7-9	TRBJ2-1	NA	TGTGCCAGCAGCCACGGACTAGCGGGAGACTTCTACAATGAGCAGTTCTTC	CASSHGLAGDFYNEQFF
TRBD2	TRBV27	TRBJ2-7	few	TGTGCCAGCAGTCCCTACCCCGGGACTAGTAAACACGAGCAGTACTTC	CASSPYPGTSKHEQYF
NA	TRBV29-1	TRBJ2-7	few	TGCAGCGTTGCTGGGCAGGGGCACGAGCAGTACTTC	CSVAGQGHEQYF
NA	TRBV5-5	TRBJ2-7	few	TGTGCCAGCAGCTATGGACAGACCACCCACGAGCAGTACTTC	CASSYGQTTHEQYF
TRBD2	TRBV6-5	TRBJ2-3	few	TGTGCCAGCATTTCCCTTTGGACTAGCGAGCGCACAGATACGCAGTATTTT	CASISLWTSERTDTQYF
NA	TRBV29-1	TRBJ2-5	few	TGCAGCGTTGATGGGCATTCGGGGGCAGCCCAAGAGACCCAGTACTTC	CSVDGHSGAAQETQYF
NA	TRBV4-2	TRBJ2-5	NA	TGTGCCATGGGCTTTCGGCCCCCTCAACAAGAGACCCAGTACTTC	CAMGFRPPQQETQYF
NA	TRBV11-2	TRBJ1-5	NA	TGTGCCAGCAGCTTCAAGAGTTTGACACAGGGAGGGAGGGATAGCAATCAGCCCCAGCATTTT	CASSFKSLTQGGRDSNQPQHF
NA	TRBV7-9	TRBJ1-4	many	TGTGCCAGCAGCACCCTGACAGGTTTAAATGAAAAACTGTTTTTT	CASSTLTGLNEKLFF
TRBD1	TRBV24-1	TRBJ2-1	few	TGTGCCACCAGTGATTTCATACAGGGGGCGCATGAGCAGTTCTTC	CATSDFIQGAHEQFF